The 13 T cell receptor beta chains reported below all come from one sample, sequenced in a study of cytomegalovirus exposure and HLA in healthy donors. This PCR relied on a set of 60 Vbeta primers and 13 Jbeta primers. The protocol was immunoSEQ multiplex PCR, while the TCRdb copy is restricted to in-frame clones and leaves out a portion. This sample carries 150,000 to 200,000 clones, 78% of them seen once, and the ten largest clones take about 2.6%. Sequencing used PBMCs. The receptors derive from a female donor in good health and CMV-seronegative.

CDR3 in DNA: TGTGCCAGCAGCTTAGAGACGGGAGCGGTTGAGCAGTTCTTC. This encodes CASSLETGAVEQFF. The chain is built from TRBV7-9 and TRBJ2-1, with a possible D match to TRBD2 (6 bases). Germline assignment: CDR1 SEHNR and CDR2 FQNEAQ (reference sequence). Trimming cost V 1 base and J 9 bases, with 13 bases left between them. The CDR3 extends over 14 amino acids.

The chain uses TRBV7-3 and TRBJ2-7; TRBD2 agrees at 7 bases. The V and J ends lost 4 bases and 3 bases, in that order; junction bases with no gene match: 3. This CDR3 is 13 amino acids long. Germline CDR1 is SGHTA and CDR2 is FQGTGA. The CDR3 here is CASSWTSGYEQYF. For the CDR3, the DNA is TGTGCCAGCAGCTGGACTAGTGGCTACGAGCAGTACTTC.

The V and J genes are TRBV9 and TRBJ2-3, with 9 bases identical to TRBD2. Unmatched junction bases numbered 17, after V lost 3 bases and J lost 3 bases. The V gene's germline CDR1 is SGDLS and CDR2 YYNGEE. The CDR3 totals 19 residues. The CDR3 protein is CASSADRGGGADGTDTQYF. The CDR3 nucleotides are TGTGCCAGCAGCGCCGACCGCGGCGGGGGGGCCGATGGGACAGATACGCAGTATTTT.

The CDR3 region is CAGVPTGGARTEAFF. CDR3 sequence (DNA): TGTGCCGGCGTACCGACAGGGGGCGCGAGAACTGAAGCTTTCTTT. The chain has TRBV28 and TRBJ1-1; 10 positions agree with TRBD1. The CDR3 consists of 15 residues. Germline lookup yields CDR1 MDHEN and CDR2 SYDVKM. Trimming took 11 bases from V and 5 from J; bases not matched to a gene: 14. Together with reference TRBV28 and TRBJ1-1, the CDR3 gives the full variable domain: DVKVTQSSRYLVKRTGEKVFLECVQDMDHENMFWYRQDPGLGLRLIYFSYDVKMKEKGDIPEGYSVSREKKERFSLILESASTNQTSMYLCAGVPTGGARTEAFFGQGTRLTVV.

This clone occurred once. The chain uses TRBV5-1 and TRBJ2-1; 8 bases align to TRBD2. There are 15 residues in the CDR3. The junction had 6 bases not matched to a gene; V was cut back by 0 bases and J by 7 bases. The V gene's germline CDR1 is SGHRS and CDR2 YFSETQ. CDR3 in amino acids: CASSLAPGGLNEQFF. CDR3 DNA: TGCGCCAGCAGCTTGGCTCCGGGGGGGCTGAATGAGCAGTTCTTC. Supplemented by reference TRBV5-1 and TRBJ2-1, the full variable domain reads KAGVTQTPRYLIKTRGQQVTLSCSPISGHRSVSWYQQTPGQGLQFLFEYFSETQRNKGNFPGRFSGRQFSNSRSEMNVSTLELGDSALYLCASSLAPGGLNEQFFGPGTRLTVL.

The chain has TRBV5-5 and TRBJ2-7, with 8 nucleotides matching TRBD2. The germline gives CDR1 SGHKS, CDR2 YYEKEE (reference sequence). J lost 3 bases, V lost 3 bases, and 8 bases had no gene match. This CDR3 is 15 amino acids long. CDR3 DNA: TGTGCCAGCAGCTCGGAACTAGCGGATTTCTACGAGCAGTACTTC. Residues: CASSSELADFYEQYF.

The V gene is TRBV15, the J gene TRBJ2-7; 9 positions match TRBD2. With V trimmed by 1 base and J by 5 bases, 3 bases remained unmatched. The CDR3 sequence is 14 residues long. The germline V gene has CDR1 LNHNV and CDR2 YYDKDF (reference sequence). The CDR3 protein is CATSRAGTSNEQYF. The DNA for the CDR3 is TGTGCCACCAGCAGAGCTGGGACTAGCAACGAGCAGTACTTC.

The chain recombines TRBV9 with TRBJ1-1, with unresolved D. Germline CDR1 is SGDLS and CDR2 is YYNGEE. V was shortened by 2 bases and J by 0 bases, with 5 bases between the two germline ends. The CDR3 spans 13 residues. Written as DNA, the CDR3 is TGTGCCAGCAGCGTTTACATGAACACTGAAGCTTTCTTT. Protein sequence: CASSVYMNTEAFF. Based on the CDR3 plus reference TRBV9 and TRBJ1-1, the full variable domain is DSGVTQTPKHLITATGQRVTLRCSPRSGDLSVYWYQQSLDQGLQFLIQYYNGEERAKGNILERFSAQQFPDLHSELNLSSLELGDSALYFCASSVYMNTEAFFGQGTRLTVV.

The chain joins TRBV29-1 to TRBJ1-3, with D perhaps matching TRBD1 (5 bases). V lost 7 bases and J 1 base, leaving 8 bases between the germline ends. This CDR3 region has 12 residues. The germline V gene encodes CDR1 SQVTM and CDR2 ANQGSEA. The CDR3 nucleotides read TGCAGCGCAGGGTTATCTGGAAACACCATATATTTT. Protein product: CSAGLSGNTIYF.

This chain connects TRBV2 to TRBJ1-1, with 10 bases fitting TRBD1. CDR1 is SNHLY and CDR2 is FYNNEI in the germline V gene. CDR3 length: 18 residues. With V trimmed by 8 bases and J by 4 bases, 19 bases remained unmatched. The CDR3 is CASSLWRGQGTSGTEAFF. The CDR3, as DNA: TGTGCCAGCTCCCTATGGCGGGGACAGGGGACAAGTGGCACTGAAGCTTTCTTT.

V usage is TRBV28 and J usage is TRBJ2-5; TRBD2 matches at 7 bases. The CDR3 loop spans 12 amino acids. In germline, CDR1 is MDHEN, CDR2 SYDVKM. The junction had 1 base not matched to a gene; V was cut back by 2 bases and J by 7 bases. CDR3 bases: TGTGCCAGCAGTTTAGTAGCGGGGACCCAGTACTTC. This codes for CASSLVAGTQYF.

The chain employs TRBV10-2 and TRBJ2-3, with 7 bases lining up with TRBD2. Germline V gene data show CDR1 as WSHSY and CDR2 as SAAADI. The length of the CDR3 is 15 residues. V trimming: 1 base; J trimming: 3 bases; junction bases outside the gene matches: 4. The CDR3 here is CASSEWAGATDTQYF. Here the CDR3 DNA reads TGCGCCAGCAGTGAGTGGGCGGGAGCTACAGATACGCAGTATTTT.

The V call is TRBV7-8, the J call TRBJ1-5, with 10 bases fitting TRBD1. In germline, CDR1 is SGHVS, CDR2 FQNEAQ. V shed 5 bases, J shed 0 bases, and the junction held 13 bases outside the gene matches. This CDR3 comprises 19 residues. The CDR3 loop is CASSTDRGPWGDSNQPQHF. CDR3 in DNA: TGTGCCAGCAGCACCGACAGGGGGCCGTGGGGAGATAGCAATCAGCCCCAGCATTTT.